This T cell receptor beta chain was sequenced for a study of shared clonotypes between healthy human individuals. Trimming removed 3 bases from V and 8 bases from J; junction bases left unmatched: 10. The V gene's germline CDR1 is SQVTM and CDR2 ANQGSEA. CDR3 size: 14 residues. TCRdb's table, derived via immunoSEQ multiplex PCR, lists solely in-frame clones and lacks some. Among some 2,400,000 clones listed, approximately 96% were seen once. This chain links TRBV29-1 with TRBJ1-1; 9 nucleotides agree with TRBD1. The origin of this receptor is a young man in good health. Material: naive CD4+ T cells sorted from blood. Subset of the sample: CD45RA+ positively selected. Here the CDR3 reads CSVEKDRGIIEAFF. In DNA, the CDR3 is TGCAGCGTTGAGAAGGACAGGGGTATTATCGAAGCTTTCTTT. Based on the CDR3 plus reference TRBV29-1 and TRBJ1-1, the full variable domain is SAVISQKPSRDICQRGTSLTIQCQVDSQVTMMFWYRQQPGQSLTLIATANQGSEATYESGFVIDKFPISRPNLTFSTLTVSNMSPEDSSIYLCSVEKDRGIIEAFFGQGTRLTVV.